This TCR beta chain stems from a study of Ad26.COV2.S vaccination and SARS-CoV-2 variants. Germline-derived CDR1 and CDR2 are LGHNT and FRNRAP. There are 12 residues in the CDR3. With 0 bases removed from V and 6 bases from J, the gap between germline ends came to 6 bases. Treatment given: around 19 received Ad26.COV2.S at low or high dose, single or two shots; 5 received placebo; per-sample allocation not given. Specimen acquisition occurred on day 63 following the initial vaccine or placebo injection. Method: immunoSEQ multiplex PCR; TCRdb's copy keeps in-frame clones and lacks some. The profile shows fewer than 400,000 clones, under 90% of them singletons.

This chain connects TRBV12-5 to TRBJ2-7; D not certain. The source of this sequence is a person aged 18-65 years who received the Ad26.COV2.S COVID-19 vaccine or a placebo. The starting material was peripheral blood, obtained in a trial of Ad26.COV2.S vaccine versus placebo. The CDR3 bases are TGTGCTAGTGGTTTGGTAGGCTTCGAGCAGTACGTC. It yields the protein CASGLVGFEQYV.